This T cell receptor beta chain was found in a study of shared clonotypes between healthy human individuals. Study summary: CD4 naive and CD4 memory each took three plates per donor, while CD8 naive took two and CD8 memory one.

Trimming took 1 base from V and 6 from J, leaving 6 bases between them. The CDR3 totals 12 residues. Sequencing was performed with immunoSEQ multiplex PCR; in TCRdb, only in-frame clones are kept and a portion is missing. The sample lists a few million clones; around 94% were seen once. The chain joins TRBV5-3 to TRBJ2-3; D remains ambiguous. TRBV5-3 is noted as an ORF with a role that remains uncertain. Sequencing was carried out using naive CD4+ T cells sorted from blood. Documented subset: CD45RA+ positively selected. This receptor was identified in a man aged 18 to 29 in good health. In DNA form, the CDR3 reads TGTGCCAGAAGCTTGACAGCCGATACGCAGTATTTT. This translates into CARSLTADTQYF.